This T cell receptor beta chain was identified in a study of OX40 agonist ivuxolimab in advanced cancers. Turning to the overall study: Ivuxolimab was a fully human IgG2 agonistic monoclonal antibody targeting the costimulatory receptor OX40 (CD134). Intravenous ivuxolimab was administered to patients every 2 weeks at six dose levels: 0.01, 0.1, 0.3, 1.5, 3 and 10 mg/kg. Of the roughly 52 dose-escalation patients, hepatocellular carcinoma was present in around 20, melanoma in approximately 15, renal cell carcinoma in 9 and head and neck cancer in 9. In the dose-escalation cohort, about four fifths of patients were male, and the mean age was roughly 60 years with a range of roughly 20 to 85. Prior anti-PD-1, anti-PD-L1 or anti-CTLA-4 therapy was permitted, and 40% of dose-escalation patients had received checkpoint inhibitors. Partial responses were achieved by three dose-escalation patients, of whom one had hepatocellular carcinoma and two had cutaneous melanoma. The point of sequencing TCRbeta in the periphery was to test whether ivuxolimab changed TCR sequence diversity and drove clonal T-cell expansion. The paper covers the monotherapy dose-escalation part of the phase I ivuxolimab trial, which included N of about 50 patients.

This clone showed up just once. It lacks a known antigen. No qualities accompany the bases; no much larger clone lies one base away. Patients with autoimmune disease history or receiving systemic immunosuppression were excluded from the trial. Peripheral blood for TCR sequencing was collected from all dose cohorts at baseline, on cycle 4 day 1, and on cycle 7 day 1. Samples were obtained from an open-label, multicenter, first-in-human phase I dose-escalation trial of ivuxolimab. Adults with locally advanced or metastatic melanoma, renal cell carcinoma, hepatocellular carcinoma or head and neck squamous cell carcinoma were enrolled in the trial. Before TCR sequencing, CD4+ T cells and CD8+ T cells from peripheral blood were sorted into separate populations. General study outcomes and caveats: On average, CD8+ T cells showed more expanded clones than CD4+ T cells after ivuxolimab. In the 0.1-3.0 mg/kg groups, partial responders had among the lowest normalized peripheral clonal expansion, particularly in CD8+ T cells. Low levels of normalized T-cell clonal expansion were also seen in some patients who did not respond. At doses of 0.1 to 3.0 mg/kg, clonal expansion of both CD4+ and CD8+ blood T cells was observed from baseline to week 6. The antigen specificity of the peripheral T cells that underwent clonal expansion was not determined.

Genomic DNA was extracted from sorted cells for sequencing of the TCRbeta CDR3 region. The immunoSEQ Assay was used to sequence the TCRbeta CDR3 regions. This immuneACCESS table, as held by TCRdb, lists in-frame sequences with V and J called but not all clones. Of the missing ones, under half trace to an unresolved V gene in checked studies; the others have no known cause. This sample lists tens of thousands of clones; more than 75% were detected once. The ten biggest clones cover around 9% of the sample. Trimming takes 4 bases off V and 6 bases off J; junction bases not matched to a gene: 7. CDR3 length: 14 amino acids, cysteine to phenylalanine. Only CDR3 DNA is held: 42 bases, read in frame from base 1. Looking up the germline V gene yields CDR1 SGHRS and CDR2 YFSETQ.

Here the chain combines TRBV5-1 and TRBJ2-1, with 7 central nucleotides matching TRBD1. This receptor was taken from an adult with an advanced solid tumor such as melanoma, head and neck, liver or kidney cancer. The source was CD4+ or CD8+ T cells sorted from blood, collected in a trial of the OX40 agonist ivuxolimab. The CDR3 sequence is CASSRDSRGNEQFF. In nucleotides, the sequence is TGCGCCAGCAGCCGGGACAGTAGGGGCAATGAGCAGTTCTTC.